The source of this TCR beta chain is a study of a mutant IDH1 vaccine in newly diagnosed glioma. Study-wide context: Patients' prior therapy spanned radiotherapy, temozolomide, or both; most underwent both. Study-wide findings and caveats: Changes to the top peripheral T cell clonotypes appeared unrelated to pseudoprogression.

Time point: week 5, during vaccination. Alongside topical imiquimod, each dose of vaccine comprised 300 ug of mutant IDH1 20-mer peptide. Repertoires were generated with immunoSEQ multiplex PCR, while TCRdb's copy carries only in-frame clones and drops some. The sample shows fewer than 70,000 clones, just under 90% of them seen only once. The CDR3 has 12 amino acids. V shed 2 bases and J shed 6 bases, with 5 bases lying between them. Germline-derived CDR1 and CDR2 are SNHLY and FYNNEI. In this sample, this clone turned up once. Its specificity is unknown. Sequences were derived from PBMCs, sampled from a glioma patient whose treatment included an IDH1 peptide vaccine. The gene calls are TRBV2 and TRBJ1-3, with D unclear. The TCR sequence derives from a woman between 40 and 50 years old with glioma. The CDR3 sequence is CASSEQANTIYF. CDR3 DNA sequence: TGTGCCAGCAGTGAACAGGCAAACACCATATATTTT.